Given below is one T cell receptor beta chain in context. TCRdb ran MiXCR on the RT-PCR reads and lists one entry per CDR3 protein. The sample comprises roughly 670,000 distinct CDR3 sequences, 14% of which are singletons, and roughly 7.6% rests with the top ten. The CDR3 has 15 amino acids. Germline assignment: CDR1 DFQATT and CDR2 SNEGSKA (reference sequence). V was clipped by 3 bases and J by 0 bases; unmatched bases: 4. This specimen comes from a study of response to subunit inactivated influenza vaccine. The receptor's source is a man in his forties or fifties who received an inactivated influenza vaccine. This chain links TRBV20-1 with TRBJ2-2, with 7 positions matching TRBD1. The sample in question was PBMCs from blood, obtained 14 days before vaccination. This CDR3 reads CSASPGTANTGELFF. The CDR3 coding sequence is TGCAGTGCTAGCCCCGGGACAGCGAACACCGGGGAGCTGTTTTTT.